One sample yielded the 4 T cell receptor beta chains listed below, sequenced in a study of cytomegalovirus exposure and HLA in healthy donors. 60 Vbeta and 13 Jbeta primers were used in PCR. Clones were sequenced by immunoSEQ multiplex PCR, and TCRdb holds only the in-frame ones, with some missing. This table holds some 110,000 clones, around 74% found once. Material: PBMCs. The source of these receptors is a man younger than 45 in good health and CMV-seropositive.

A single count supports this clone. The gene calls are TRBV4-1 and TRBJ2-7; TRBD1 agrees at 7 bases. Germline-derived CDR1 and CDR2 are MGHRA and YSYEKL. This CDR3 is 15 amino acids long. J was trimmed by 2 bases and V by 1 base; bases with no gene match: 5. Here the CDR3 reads CASSQVWQGAYEQYF. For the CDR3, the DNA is TGCGCCAGCAGCCAAGTTTGGCAGGGGGCCTACGAGCAGTACTTC.

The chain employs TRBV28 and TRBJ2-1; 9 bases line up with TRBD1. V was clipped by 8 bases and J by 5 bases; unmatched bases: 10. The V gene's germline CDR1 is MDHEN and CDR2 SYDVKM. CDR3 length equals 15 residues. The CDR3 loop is CASRLWGQGDNEQFF. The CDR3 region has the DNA TGTGCCAGCCGGCTCTGGGGACAGGGTGACAATGAGCAGTTCTTC.

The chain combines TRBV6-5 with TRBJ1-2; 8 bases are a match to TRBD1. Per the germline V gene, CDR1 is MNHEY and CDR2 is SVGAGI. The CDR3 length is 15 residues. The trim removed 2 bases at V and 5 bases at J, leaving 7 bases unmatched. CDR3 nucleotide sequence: TGTGCCAGCAGTTACGGACAGGGAAATCCGTATGGCTACACCTTC. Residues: CASSYGQGNPYGYTF.

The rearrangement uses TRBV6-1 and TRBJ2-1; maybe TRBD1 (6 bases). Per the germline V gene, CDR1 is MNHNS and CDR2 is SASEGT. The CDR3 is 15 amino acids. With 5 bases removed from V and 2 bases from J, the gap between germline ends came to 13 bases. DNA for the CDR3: TGTGCCAGCAGTCCACGACGGGACACCTACAATGAGCAGTTCTTC. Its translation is CASSPRRDTYNEQFF.